The 30 T cell receptor beta chains given below trace back to one sample, sequenced in a study of Graves' ophthalmopathy and Graves' hyperthyroidism. RNA transcripts were the source from which TCR beta CDR3 regions were amplified. HTBI primers primed a first-round RT-PCR, and a second-round multiplex PCR followed. TCRdb recomputed calls from the multiplex PCR reads with MiXCR, one row per CDR3 protein. The sample has 740,000 or so distinct CDR3 sequences; 40% are singletons. Source material: peripheral blood. The source is an adult man with Graves' ophthalmopathy.

The genes are TRBV29-1 and TRBJ2-7; 7 nucleotides match TRBD1. V lost 7 bases, J lost 2 bases, and 8 bases stayed unmatched. The CDR3 consists of 13 residues. Looked up from germline, CDR1 is SQVTM and CDR2 is ANQGSEA. The chain's CDR3 is CSAEGGSTYEQYF. The CDR3 nucleotides are TGCAGCGCCGAAGGGGGCAGCACCTACGAGCAGTACTTC.

The gene calls are TRBV7-9 and TRBJ1-4; D gene unclear. V dropped 3 bases and J dropped 5 bases, with 19 bases sitting between them. The CDR3 loop spans 17 amino acids. From germline, CDR1 is SEHNR and CDR2 FQNEAQ (reference sequence). The CDR3 nucleotides are TGTGCCAGCAGCTTGGAGTCATTACGGATTCCAAATGAAAAACTGTTTTTT. Protein: CASSLESLRIPNEKLFF. Full variable domain (rest looked up from reference TRBV7-9 and TRBJ1-4): DTGVSQNPRHKITKRGQNVTFRCDPISEHNRLYWYRQTLGQGPEFLTYFQNEAQLEKSRLLSDRFSAERPKGSFSTLEIQRTEQGDSAMYLCASSLESLRIPNEKLFFGSGTQLSVL.

The rearrangement links TRBV6-1 to TRBJ1-4; 8 bases fit TRBD1. Germline V gives CDR1 MNHNS, CDR2 SASEGT. CDR3 size: 18 residues. V was pared by 6 bases and J by 0 bases, with 12 bases of the junction left unmatched. In DNA form, the CDR3 reads TGTGCCAGCAGCCAAGTTTTCCGGACAGGGTCAACTAATGAAAAACTGTTTTTT. Translated: CASSQVFRTGSTNEKLFF.

This clonotype was seen ten or more times. The J gene is TRBJ1-2, the V gene TRBV2, with D unclear. The CDR3 is 12 amino acids. Germline-derived CDR1 and CDR2 are SNHLY and FYNNEI. With 4 bases removed from V and 2 bases from J, the gap between germline ends came to 5 bases. The CDR3 region has the DNA TGTGCCAGCAGTGGAGCGAACTATGGCTACACCTTC. Its protein product is CASSGANYGYTF.

The chain recombines TRBV11-3 with TRBJ1-2, with 9 bases that match TRBD1. This CDR3 spans 16 amino acids. Trimming removed 1 base from V and 6 bases from J; junction bases left unmatched: 9. Per germline, CDR1 SGHNT and CDR2 YENEEA. The CDR3 coding sequence is TGTGCCAGCAGCTTAGTCGGGGGACAGGGCTTCCATGGCTACACCTTC. Protein product: CASSLVGGQGFHGYTF.

The chain employs TRBV6-6 and TRBJ1-2, with 8 bases fitting TRBD1. Per germline, CDR1 MNHNY and CDR2 SVGAGI (reference sequence). CDR3 length: 13 residues. The J segment lost 6 bases and the V segment lost 2 bases, leaving 2 bases of the junction unmatched. The CDR3 region is CASSYQDRDGYTF. Here the CDR3 DNA reads TGTGCCAGCAGTTACCAGGACAGGGATGGCTACACCTTC.

DNA of the CDR3: TGCAGCAGCTGGGACGCCTCCTACGAGCAGTACTTC. Amino acids: CSSWDASYEQYF. This sequence joins TRBV29-1 and TRBJ2-7; the D call may be TRBD1 or TRBD2 (5 bases each). Trimming cost V 8 bases and J 0 bases, with 11 bases left between them. Germline V CDR1 and CDR2: SQVTM, ANQGSEA. This CDR3 has 12 residues.

The table lists this clonotype with many counts. The V and J genes are TRBV7-9 and TRBJ1-2, with D uncertain. Trimming cost V 4 bases and J 2 bases, with 8 bases left between them. Germline CDR1 and CDR2: SEHNR and FQNEAQ (reference sequence). This CDR3 has 13 residues. CDR3 amino acids: CASSSTVNYGYTF. The CDR3 DNA sequence: TGTGCCAGCAGCTCCACAGTAAACTATGGCTACACCTTC.

V gene TRBV25-1 combines with J gene TRBJ2-2; 8 positions agree with TRBD1. The germline V gene has CDR1 MGHDK and CDR2 SYGVNS. This CDR3 is built from 14 residues. The V segment lost 6 bases and the J segment 3 bases; nucleotides outside the gene matches: 3. The CDR3 DNA sequence: TGTGCCAGCAGGTGGACAGGGCACACCGGGGAGCTGTTTTTT. Translating gives CASRWTGHTGELFF.

The chain couples TRBV9 to TRBJ2-7, with 14 nucleotides matching TRBD2. J was trimmed by 6 bases and V by 5 bases; bases with no gene match: 4. The CDR3 runs to 14 residues. Germline-derived CDR1 and CDR2 are SGDLS and YYNGEE. CDR3 loop: CASSSGTSGGEQYF. The CDR3, as DNA: TGTGCCAGCAGTTCGGGGACTAGCGGGGGCGAGCAGTACTTC. The variable domain in full, with the rest retrieved from reference TRBV9 and TRBJ2-7, is DSGVTQTPKHLITATGQRVTLRCSPRSGDLSVYWYQQSLDQGLQFLIQYYNGEERAKGNILERFSAQQFPDLHSELNLSSLELGDSALYFCASSSGTSGGEQYFGPGTRLTVT.

This clonotype was found many times. This chain uses TRBV7-9 with TRBJ2-5; no definite D call. Trimming cost V 1 base and J 2 bases, with 8 bases left between them. The CDR3 length is 14 residues. Per the germline V gene, CDR1 is SEHNR and CDR2 is FQNEAQ (reference sequence). The CDR3 here is CASSLEHSQETQYF. DNA of the CDR3: TGTGCCAGCAGCTTAGAGCACAGTCAAGAGACCCAGTACTTC.

In regard to this clonotype: Likely a read error: the CDR3 ends without its conserved phenylalanine or tryptophan. The V gene is TRBV20-1, the J gene TRBJ1-1, with D possibly matching TRBD1 (5 bases). The V end lost 0 bases, the J end lost 3 bases, and 14 bases lay between the germline ends. The V gene's germline CDR1 is DFQATT and CDR2 SNEGSKA (reference sequence). This CDR3 is 15 amino acids long. In DNA, the CDR3 is TGCAGTGCTAGAGATGATGTGGGGGGATACACTGAAGCTTTCTCT. This sequence encodes CSARDDVGGYTEAFS.

The genes are TRBV5-1 and TRBJ2-7; 8 nucleotides match TRBD2. CDR3 size: 16 residues. Germline lookup yields CDR1 SGHRS and CDR2 YFSETQ. Germline trimming cut 3 bases from V and 4 bases from J; bases unmatched to any gene: 12. The CDR3 loop is CASSSGRAGGDYEQYF. DNA for the CDR3: TGCGCCAGCAGCTCTGGCAGGGCGGGAGGTGATTACGAGCAGTACTTC.

There are many counts of this clonotype. The chain uses TRBV7-9 and TRBJ2-7; D possibly corresponds to TRBD1 (6 bases). Trimming cost V 8 bases and J 9 bases, with 20 bases left between them. Germline CDR1 and CDR2: SEHNR and FQNEAQ (reference sequence). This CDR3 has 13 amino acids. The CDR3 coding sequence is TGTGCCAGCGGCAACAATCTGGTGGACAGGCAGTACTTC. It translates to CASGNNLVDRQYF.

The chain couples TRBV20-1 to TRBJ1-5; D ambiguous. The CDR3 has 13 residues. Germline CDR1 reads DFQATT; CDR2 reads SNEGSKA (reference sequence). The V gene lost 2 bases and the J gene lost 3 bases, with 8 bases spanning the gap. The CDR3: CSARPNYNQPQHF. CDR3 DNA: TGCAGTGCTAGACCCAACTACAATCAGCCCCAGCATTTT.

The chain is built from TRBV7-9 and TRBJ1-2, with 7 bases that match TRBD1. The germline V gene encodes CDR1 SEHNR and CDR2 FQNEAQ (reference sequence). V shed 5 bases, J shed 8 bases, and the junction held 11 bases outside the gene matches. CDR3 length equals 14 residues. CDR3 residues: CASSPRFRQGGYTF. CDR3 nucleotide sequence: TGTGCCAGCAGCCCACGATTCCGACAGGGAGGCTACACCTTC.

This chain joins TRBV30 and TRBJ1-1; D remains ambiguous. In germline, CDR1 is GTSNPN, CDR2 SVGIG (reference sequence). Trimming took off 2 bases at V and 5 bases at J, with 6 bases between the two ends. The CDR3 sequence is 11 residues long. CDR3 amino acids: CAWSMGTEAFF. The CDR3 nucleotides are TGTGCCTGGAGTATGGGAACTGAAGCTTTCTTT.

This clonotype has just a few counts. The chain carries TRBV5-4 and TRBJ1-2; 8 positions agree with TRBD1. CDR3 length equals 14 residues. Trimming removed 6 bases from V and 7 bases from J; junction bases left unmatched: 11. The germline gives CDR1 SGHNT, CDR2 YYREEE (reference sequence). CDR3 amino acids: CASTQDRGLGGYTF. CDR3 bases: TGTGCCAGCACACAAGACAGGGGACTAGGTGGCTACACCTTC.

The V call is TRBV11-1, the J call TRBJ2-7, with D perhaps TRBD1 (5 bases). This CDR3 is 15 amino acids long. Looked up from germline, CDR1 is SGHAT and CDR2 is FQDESV (reference sequence). Trimming left V 2 bases short and J 2 bases short, with 13 bases between. CDR3 coding DNA: TGTGCCAGCAGCTTAATGCCAGACAGAGCCTACGAGCAGTACTTC. Protein product: CASSLMPDRAYEQYF.

This clonotype has a handful of counts. The chain carries TRBV7-2 and TRBJ2-7; TRBD2 is a possible D gene (5 bases). V was trimmed by 5 bases and J by 7 bases, leaving 21 bases between them. The CDR3 contains 15 residues. Germline lookup yields CDR1 SGHTA and CDR2 FQGNSA. CDR3 in DNA: TGTGCCAGCAGCCTCTCCTTGTGGGGAGTGGGTGAGCAGTACTTC. It translates to CASSLSLWGVGEQYF.

This clonotype was seen repeatedly, ten times or more. In nucleotides, the CDR3 is TGCAGCGGTACGGGACAGCTTAACTATGGCTACACCTTC. Its translation is CSGTGQLNYGYTF. The V call is TRBV29-1, the J call TRBJ1-2; 7 nucleotides line up with TRBD1. CDR1 SQVTM and CDR2 ANQGSEA come from the germline V gene. The CDR3 length is 13 residues. V lost 7 bases, J lost 1 base, and 6 bases stayed unmatched.

At least ten counts were recorded for this clonotype. The gene calls are TRBV2 and TRBJ1-3; TRBD1 might be the D (5 bases). The CDR3 loop spans 17 amino acids. In germline, CDR1 is SNHLY, CDR2 FYNNEI. V lost 6 bases, J lost 4 bases, and 22 bases lay in between. The chain's CDR3 is CASSAYWDGGFGNTIYF. DNA for the CDR3: TGTGCCAGCAGCGCGTACTGGGACGGCGGCTTCGGAAACACCATATATTTT. The entire variable domain, with the rest obtained from reference TRBV2 and TRBJ1-3, is as follows: EPEVTQTPSHQVTQMGQEVILRCVPISNHLYFYWYRQILGQKVEFLVSFYNNEISEKSEIFDDQFSVERPDGSNFTLKIRSTKLEDSAMYFCASSAYWDGGFGNTIYFGEGSWLTVV.

The chain is built from TRBV20-1 and TRBJ2-7, with 10 bases matching TRBD1. Germline values: CDR1 DFQATT, CDR2 SNEGSKA (reference sequence). The CDR3 length is 15 residues. J lost 7 bases, V lost 6 bases, and 15 bases had no gene match. The CDR3 spells CSAVNAGTGAGEQYF. CDR3 nucleotide sequence: TGCAGTGCCGTTAACGCCGGGACAGGGGCAGGGGAGCAGTACTTC.

The chain employs TRBV25-1 and TRBJ2-2, with no clear D. The CDR3 has 15 residues. CDR1 and CDR2 from the germline V gene are MGHDK and SYGVNS. Trimming removed 9 bases from V and 5 bases from J, with 19 bases in between. The CDR3 DNA is TGTGCCAGTAGTATCGAGGACCGCAATACCGGGGAGCTGTTTTTT. The encoded protein is CASSIEDRNTGELFF.

This clonotype was observed a few times. This sequence joins TRBV6-5 and TRBJ1-1; D uncertain. The germline gives CDR1 MNHEY, CDR2 SVGAGI. The CDR3 loop spans 13 amino acids. V dropped 3 bases and J dropped 1 base, with 6 bases sitting between them. CDR3 residues: CASSYIGNTEAFF. The CDR3 nucleotides are TGTGCCAGCAGTTATATCGGGAACACTGAAGCTTTCTTT.

On this clonotype: This clone may be a read error of a much larger clone one base away. This sequence joins TRBV29-1 and TRBJ2-7; a possible D gene is TRBD1 (6 bases). Looked up from germline, CDR1 is SQVTM and CDR2 is ANQGSEA. This CDR3 comprises 13 residues. Deletions cut 4 bases from V and 5 bases from J, with 15 bases between. The CDR3 DNA follows: TGCAGCGTTGCCCAGGGGAAAATGGACGAGCAGTACTTC. It codes for CSVAQGKMDEQYF.

This clonotype was seen repeatedly, ten times or more. The chain is built from TRBV24-1 and TRBJ1-1, with a possible D match to TRBD1 (5 bases). The length of the CDR3 is 13 residues. Trimming shortened V by 7 bases and J by 4 bases, and 12 bases separated the two germline ends. Germline lookup yields CDR1 KGHDR and CDR2 SFDVKD. The CDR3 DNA sequence: TGTGCCACCAGGGGGACGGCCGGCACTGAAGCTTTCTTT. Translating gives CATRGTAGTEAFF.

This clonotype was seen repeatedly, ten times or more. The CDR3 DNA reads TGTGCCAGCAGCGTAGCGGGGTGGGAGTCACCCCTCCACTTT. The encoded protein is CASSVAGWESPLHF. This sequence joins TRBV9 and TRBJ1-6; D gene ambiguous. The CDR3 runs to 14 residues. CDR1 SGDLS and CDR2 YYNGEE come from the germline V gene. Trimming shortened V by 0 bases and J by 10 bases, and 11 bases separated the two germline ends.

Comment on this clonotype: At one boundary the junction diverges from the germline segment, which might be a read error. V and J are TRBV10-3 and TRBJ2-6; weak D call: TRBD1 (6 bases). Per the germline V gene, CDR1 is ENHRY and CDR2 is SYGVKD. The CDR3 runs 15 residues. CDR3 DNA: TGTGCCATCAGTGAAGGGGACACTGGGCCCAACGTCCTGACTTTC. Its protein product is CAISEGDTGPNVLTF.

This clonotype has at least ten counts. The chain combines TRBV5-1 with TRBJ2-5, with 7 bases aligning to TRBD1. Germline V CDR1 and CDR2: SGHRS, YFSETQ. Unmatched junction bases numbered 5, after V lost 4 bases and J lost 5 bases. There are 13 residues in the CDR3. The CDR3 sequence is CASSLGTEETQYF. The CDR3 DNA reads as TGCGCCAGCAGCCTCGGGACAGAGGAGACCCAGTACTTC.